This T cell receptor beta chain was documented in a study of blood T cells in healthy people across ages. Germline V gene sequence: CDR1 DFQATT, CDR2 SNEGSKA (reference sequence). V lost 0 bases and J 3 bases, leaving 9 bases between the germline ends. The CDR3 is 13 amino acids. PCR was performed a second time for about 6 to 12 cycles using a sample-barcoded 5' primer and a J-beta primer mix. MiXCR was run by TCRdb on the 5' RACE reads, yielding one entry per CDR3 protein. The repertoire holds about 1,500,000 distinct CDR3 sequences, with around 42% as singletons. This clonotype appeared a few times.

The specimen sequenced was blood. The receptor was isolated from a woman aged 18-29 years in good health. The chain carries TRBV20-1 and TRBJ2-7; a weak D match, TRBD1 (6 bases). For the CDR3, the DNA is TGCAGTGCTAGAGATTCAGGGGTCTACGAGCAGTACTTC. It encodes CSARDSGVYEQYF.